This T cell receptor (beta chain) was captured by sequencing in a study of blood T cell repertoires in COVID-19. Study-wide context: From the United States, Italy and Spain came samples of acute and convalescent COVID-19.

In the original workflow: Scientists estimated how many nucleated cells there were by amplifying reference gene primers. Assay used: immunoSEQ multiplex PCR; TCRdb lists only in-frame clones, some missing. Clone size and V and J calls were adopted from that table, with D and trimming inferred from the DNA. The sample comprises almost 350,000 clones, approximately 89% of which are singletons, and 3.9% rests with the top ten. Followed over time, Seattle patients had been enrolled while infection was active. Per the germline V gene, CDR1 is MNHEY and CDR2 is SVGAGI. The CDR3 sequence is 14 residues long. Trimming took off 6 bases at V and 4 bases at J, with 16 bases between the two ends.

The chain recombines TRBV6-5 with TRBJ2-7; D possibly corresponds to TRBD1 (6 bases). The sample consisted of peripheral blood. This sequence originates from a woman in her fifties or sixties with COVID-19, enrolled during active disease. The CDR3 sequence is CASRPGAGDYEQYF. The CDR3 nucleotides are TGTGCCAGCAGACCAGGTGCAGGGGATTACGAGCAGTACTTC.